This T cell receptor (beta chain) was captured by sequencing in a study of identifying expanded T cells in peripheral blood. Study outcomes and limitations: Variance in clone template counts between approximately two-week samples significantly increased with total template count across all healthy donors. Technical replicates showed roughly 1.2 changed clones; two weeks roughly 16; four weeks 19.

Comment on this clone: The target antigen is unknown.

Trimming took 0 bases from V and 2 from J, leaving 8 bases between them. The CDR3 contains 14 residues. Germline V gene sequence: CDR1 SGHRS, CDR2 YFSETQ. No infections or other immune events were documented during collection. The table came from immunoSEQ multiplex PCR; TCRdb's copy has only in-frame clones and leaves some out. Of about 100,000 clones in the sample, around nine tenths were seen once. Material for sequencing was blood. The sequence was collected from a person aged 18 to 70 in good health. The rearrangement uses TRBV5-1 and TRBJ1-1; D gene ambiguous. In DNA form, the CDR3 reads TGCGCCAGCAGCTTGGTTGCGGGTAACACTGAAGCTTTCTTT. Translating it yields CASSLVAGNTEAFF. Drawing the rest from reference TRBV5-1 and TRBJ1-1, the complete variable domain is KAGVTQTPRYLIKTRGQQVTLSCSPISGHRSVSWYQQTPGQGLQFLFEYFSETQRNKGNFPGRFSGRQFSNSRSEMNVSTLELGDSALYLCASSLVAGNTEAFFGQGTRLTVV.